This is a list of T cell receptor beta chains from one sample in a study of neurological immune-mediated disorders. MiXCR, applied by TCRdb to the 5' RACE reads, yields one record per CDR3 protein. Of about 55,000 distinct CDR3 sequences listed, about 4% were seen once; the top ten hold about 3%. The sequenced material came from PBMCs. The source is a man over 45 with multiple sclerosis. Both conserved end residues are part of each CDR3. The order of the fields is J gene, D gene, V gene, clone size, CDR3 protein, CDR3 DNA. The D gene is left open where the match is weak. The size entry is marked missing in some rows and otherwise reads once, few, many or a size class.

TRBJ2-5 . TRBV20-1 many CSAGLAIGLGETQYF TGCAGTGCTGGGCTCGCCATTGGTTTGGGAGAGACCCAGTACTTC
TRBJ1-5 TRBD1 TRBV12-3/TRBV12-4 many CASSFGSDRLNQPQHF TGTGCCAGCAGTTTTGGGTCGGACAGGCTCAATCAGCCCCAGCATTTT
TRBJ2-5 . TRBV2 many CASSDPGLGQETQYF TGTGCCAGCAGTGATCCGGGACTGGGACAAGAGACCCAGTACTTC
TRBJ2-2 TRBD2 TRBV12-3/TRBV12-4 many CASRGTSGTYTGELFF TGTGCCAGCAGGGGGACTAGCGGGACATACACCGGGGAGCTGTTTTTT
TRBJ2-1 TRBD2 TRBV12-3/TRBV12-4 many CASSFGSGVNEQFF TGTGCCAGCAGTTTTGGTAGCGGGGTTAATGAGCAGTTCTTC
TRBJ1-2 . TRBV4-2 many CASSHPQAGANYGYTF TGTGCCAGCAGCCATCCCCAGGCAGGGGCAAACTATGGCTACACCTTC
TRBJ2-5 . TRBV5-1 medium-sized CASSLGGEETQYF TGCGCCAGCAGCTTGGGGGGAGAAGAGACCCAGTACTTC
TRBJ2-3 TRBD1 TRBV3-1 . CASILTGVTDTQYF TGTGCCAGCATCCTCACAGGGGTCACAGATACGCAGTATTTT
TRBJ1-2 TRBD1 TRBV3-1 many CASSQEGRTGYGYTF TGTGCCAGCAGCCAAGAGGGTAGGACAGGCTATGGCTACACCTTC
TRBJ2-1 . TRBV3-1 few CASSPWRDGDNEQFF TGTGCCAGCAGCCCATGGCGGGACGGCGACAATGAGCAGTTCTTC
TRBJ2-2 . TRBV5-1 many CASSFQGGELFF TGCGCCAGCAGCTTTCAGGGCGGGGAGCTGTTTTTT
TRBJ2-1 . TRBV27 many CASSTPQESNEQFF TGTGCCAGCAGTACCCCACAGGAGAGCAATGAGCAGTTCTTC
TRBJ1-5 . TRBV29-1 many CSVGHVNQPQHF TGCAGCGTTGGACACGTCAATCAGCCCCAGCATTTT